The 19 T cell receptor beta chains presented below share a single source sample, sequenced in a study of identical twins. TCRdb redid the calling of the 5' RACE reads with MiXCR, one entry per CDR3 protein. Found here are 450,000 or so distinct CDR3 sequences, approximately 15% of them singletons; the top ten hold approximately 0.52%. Separately, the same data were catalogued under a study of yellow fever vaccine responses in identical twins.

The material sequenced was CD4+ T cells sorted from blood. These receptors came from a woman aged 18-29 years in good health.

The gene calls are TRBV2 and TRBJ2-1; D is possibly TRBD1 or TRBD2 (5 bases each). The germline V gene encodes CDR1 SNHLY and CDR2 FYNNEI. This CDR3 is built from 12 residues. The V gene lost 4 bases and the J gene lost 15 bases, with 16 bases spanning the gap. For the CDR3, the DNA is TGTGCCAGCAGTGCAGGGTCAAACCGGGGGTTCTTC. It translates to CASSAGSNRGFF.

The chain couples TRBV2 to TRBJ2-7; 9 bases align to TRBD2. Germline V lookup: CDR1 SNHLY, CDR2 FYNNEI. This CDR3 spans 15 amino acids. With V trimmed by 6 bases and J by 3 bases, 9 bases remained unmatched. CDR3 in DNA: TGTGCCAGCAGCGCGAGCGGGGGGTACTTCTACGAGCAGTACTTC. It yields the protein CASSASGGYFYEQYF.

The chain's CDR3 is CASSTPRPGELFF. CDR3 nucleotide sequence: TGTGCCAGCAGCACCCCCCGCCCCGGGGAGCTGTTTTTT. The gene calls are TRBV4-2 and TRBJ2-2; D not resolved. The CDR3 extends over 13 amino acids. Germline-derived CDR1 and CDR2 are LGHNA and YNFKEQ. The germline V and J ends were trimmed by 5 bases and 6 bases, with 10 bases remaining between them.

This clonotype was detected only a few times. The chain carries TRBV19 and TRBJ1-2, with D maybe TRBD1 (6 bases). Germline-derived CDR1 and CDR2 are LNHDA and SQIVND (reference sequence). Trimming took 4 bases from V and 3 from J, leaving 27 bases between them. The CDR3 runs 19 residues. DNA of the CDR3: TGTGCCAGTAGTAGAAGTTCTACAGGGAGGTCGGTGGTGGACTATGGCTACACCTTC. It is translated as CASSRSSTGRSVVDYGYTF.

This chain uses TRBV7-2 with TRBJ2-7; D is perhaps TRBD2 (5 bases). Germline CDR1 is SGHTA and CDR2 is FQGNSA. Trimming left V 6 bases short and J 2 bases short, with 14 bases between. This CDR3 has 14 residues. CDR3 nucleotide sequence: TGTGCCAGCAGGGACGGCTTGGGAGCCTACGAGCAGTACTTC. Amino acids: CASRDGLGAYEQYF.

V is TRBV13 and J is TRBJ2-3; D possibly matches TRBD1 or TRBD2 (5 bases each). This CDR3 spans 13 amino acids. CDR1 and CDR2 from the germline V gene are PRHDT and FYEKMQ (reference sequence). V lost 1 base, J lost 11 bases, and 13 bases lay in between. For the CDR3, the DNA is TGTGCCAGCAGCTTAGAGATGAGGGACCGGCAGTATTTT. Amino acids: CASSLEMRDRQYF.

This clonotype has a handful of counts. V usage is TRBV24-1 and J usage is TRBJ2-7, with TRBD1 matching 9 bases. Germline CDR1 KGHDR, CDR2 SFDVKD. The CDR3 is 16 amino acids. V shed 4 bases and J 3 bases; nucleotides not matched to a gene: 9. CDR3 bases: TGTGCCACCAGTGAGGCCGGGACAGGGTTCGGCTACGAGCAGTACTTC. Amino acid sequence: CATSEAGTGFGYEQYF.

The chain links TRBV4-3 to TRBJ2-3, with 7 bases identical to TRBD1. With V trimmed by 3 bases and J by 5 bases, 14 bases remained unmatched. Germline V gene data show CDR1 as LGHNA and CDR2 as YSLEER. The CDR3 is 17 amino acids. The CDR3 loop reads CASSQDLPGQLGDTQYF. The DNA of the CDR3 is TGCGCCAGCAGCCAGGACCTACCGGGACAGTTAGGAGATACGCAGTATTTT.

In its sample, this clonotype was seen many times. This chain connects TRBV5-1 to TRBJ2-1, with TRBD1 as a possible D gene (6 bases). The CDR3 sequence is 15 residues long. Deletions cut 0 bases from V and 3 bases from J, with 10 bases between. CDR1 is SGHRS, CDR2 YFSETQ, per germline. The CDR3 sequence: CASSLEQGYYNEQFF. CDR3 DNA sequence: TGCGCCAGCAGCTTGGAACAGGGCTACTACAATGAGCAGTTCTTC. The whole variable domain, filled in from reference TRBV5-1 and TRBJ2-1, reads KAGVTQTPRYLIKTRGQQVTLSCSPISGHRSVSWYQQTPGQGLQFLFEYFSETQRNKGNFPGRFSGRQFSNSRSEMNVSTLELGDSALYLCASSLEQGYYNEQFFGPGTRLTVL.

The chain uses TRBV9 and TRBJ2-1, with a tentative D call TRBD2 (6 bases). Germline V gene sequence: CDR1 SGDLS, CDR2 YYNGEE. The germline V and J ends were trimmed by 2 bases and 9 bases, with 12 bases remaining between them. The CDR3 is 13 amino acids. CDR3 in amino acids: CASSVGGVSEQFF. The CDR3 nucleotides read TGTGCCAGCAGCGTCGGAGGGGTTAGTGAGCAGTTCTTC.

V usage is TRBV3-1 and J usage is TRBJ2-3; D is uncertain. Germline V gene lookup returns CDR1 LGHDT and CDR2 YNNKEL (reference sequence). The CDR3 runs to 14 residues. V was pared by 2 bases and J by 5 bases, with 11 bases between. This chain's CDR3 is CASSQFAAEDTQYF. The CDR3 DNA sequence: TGTGCCAGCAGCCAATTTGCGGCAGAAGATACGCAGTATTTT.

This clonotype was observed a few times. The chain employs TRBV6-2 or TRBV6-3 and TRBJ2-1; D remains ambiguous. V lost 6 bases, J lost 10 bases, and 10 bases lay in between. CDR1 is MNHEY, CDR2 SVGEGT, per germline. There are 11 residues in the CDR3. CDR3 amino acids: CASSRTEEQFF. The CDR3 coding sequence is TGTGCCAGCAGCCGGACCGAAGAGCAGTTCTTC.

This clonotype was found a few times. This chain links TRBV7-9 with TRBJ2-5, with a weak D call TRBD1 (7 bases). The CDR3 is 14 amino acids. Trimming removed 6 bases at V and 3 bases at J, with 14 bases between. CDR1 and CDR2 (germline): SEHNR, FQNEAQ (reference sequence). This CDR3 reads CASSRGTAKETQYF. Here the CDR3 DNA reads TGTGCCAGCAGTCGCGGGACAGCTAAAGAGACCCAGTACTTC.

This clonotype has a handful of counts. The V call is TRBV5-1, the J call TRBJ2-2, with TRBD1 matching 7 bases. There are 16 residues in the CDR3. CDR1 and CDR2 (germline): SGHRS, YFSETQ. V lost 5 bases and J lost 2; bases outside the gene matches: 9. The CDR3 region is CASSSLRDSNTGELFF. The CDR3 nucleotides are TGCGCCAGCAGTTCCCTCCGGGACAGCAACACCGGGGAGCTGTTTTTT.

This clonotype was observed many times. CDR3 in amino acids: CASSLPGGSDTQYF. Here the CDR3 DNA reads TGCGCCAGCAGCCTTCCGGGTGGGTCAGATACGCAGTATTTT. V and J are TRBV5-1 and TRBJ2-3; no clear D gene. This CDR3 comprises 14 residues. The germline V and J ends were trimmed by 4 bases and 4 bases, with 13 bases remaining between them. The germline gives CDR1 SGHRS, CDR2 YFSETQ.

This clonotype was observed a handful of times. The V gene is TRBV12-3 or TRBV12-4, the J gene TRBJ2-2, with a possible D match to TRBD1 (5 bases). Trimming cost V 8 bases and J 1 base, with 11 bases left between them. The CDR3 runs to 14 residues. CDR3 amino acids: CASQTVLNTGELFF. The CDR3 nucleotides are TGTGCCAGCCAGACAGTTTTGAACACCGGGGAGCTGTTTTTT.

This clonotype turned up a few times. The gene calls are TRBV18 and TRBJ2-1; unclear D gene. Germline CDR1 reads KGHSH; CDR2 reads LQKENI. Trimming pared 1 base from V and 4 bases from J, leaving 17 bases between. The CDR3 totals 17 residues. The CDR3 region has the DNA TGTGCCAGCTCACCACGGGCTGGGGTATCCCTGTACAATGAGCAGTTCTTC. This sequence encodes CASSPRAGVSLYNEQFF. The full variable domain, in which reference TRBV18 and TRBJ2-1 provide the parts outside the CDR3, is NAGVMQNPRHLVRRRGQEARLRCSPMKGHSHVYWYRQLPEEGLKFMVYLQKENIIDESGMPKERFSAEFPKEGPSILRIQQVVRGDSAAYFCASSPRAGVSLYNEQFFGPGTRLTVL.

The chain uses TRBV11-2 and TRBJ2-7, with 9 nucleotides matching TRBD1. J lost 6 bases, V lost 1 base, and 4 bases had no gene match. The CDR3 sequence is 14 residues long. Germline lookup yields CDR1 SGHAT and CDR2 FQNNGV. CDR3 loop: CASSLGDRESEQYF. The DNA of the CDR3 is TGTGCCAGCAGCTTAGGGGACAGGGAAAGCGAGCAGTACTTC.

This clonotype was observed at least ten times. J is TRBJ2-5 and V is TRBV6-2 or TRBV6-3, with a possible D match to TRBD2 (5 bases). Germline V CDR1 and CDR2: MNHEY, SVGEGT. V was clipped by 8 bases and J by 5 bases, with 18 bases between them. This CDR3 contains 14 residues. The CDR3 spells CASEPISRGETQYF. CDR3 in DNA: TGTGCCAGCGAACCGATCTCTCGCGGGGAGACCCAGTACTTC.